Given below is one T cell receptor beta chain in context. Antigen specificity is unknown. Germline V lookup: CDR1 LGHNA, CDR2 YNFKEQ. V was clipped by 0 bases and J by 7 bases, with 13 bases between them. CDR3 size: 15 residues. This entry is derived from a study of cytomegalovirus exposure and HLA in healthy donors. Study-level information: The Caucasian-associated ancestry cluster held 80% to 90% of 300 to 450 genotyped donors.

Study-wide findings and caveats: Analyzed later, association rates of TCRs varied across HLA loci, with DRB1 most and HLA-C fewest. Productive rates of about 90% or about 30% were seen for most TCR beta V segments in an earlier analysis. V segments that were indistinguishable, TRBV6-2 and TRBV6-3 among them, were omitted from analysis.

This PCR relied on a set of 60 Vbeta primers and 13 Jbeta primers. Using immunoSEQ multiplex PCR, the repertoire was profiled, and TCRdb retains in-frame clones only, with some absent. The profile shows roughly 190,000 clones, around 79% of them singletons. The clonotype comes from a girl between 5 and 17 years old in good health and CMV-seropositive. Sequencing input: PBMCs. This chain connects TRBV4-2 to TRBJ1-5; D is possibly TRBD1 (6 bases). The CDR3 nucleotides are TGTGCCAGCAGCCAAGAGGTGACAGGCGTGCAGCCCCAGCATTTT. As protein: CASSQEVTGVQPQHF.